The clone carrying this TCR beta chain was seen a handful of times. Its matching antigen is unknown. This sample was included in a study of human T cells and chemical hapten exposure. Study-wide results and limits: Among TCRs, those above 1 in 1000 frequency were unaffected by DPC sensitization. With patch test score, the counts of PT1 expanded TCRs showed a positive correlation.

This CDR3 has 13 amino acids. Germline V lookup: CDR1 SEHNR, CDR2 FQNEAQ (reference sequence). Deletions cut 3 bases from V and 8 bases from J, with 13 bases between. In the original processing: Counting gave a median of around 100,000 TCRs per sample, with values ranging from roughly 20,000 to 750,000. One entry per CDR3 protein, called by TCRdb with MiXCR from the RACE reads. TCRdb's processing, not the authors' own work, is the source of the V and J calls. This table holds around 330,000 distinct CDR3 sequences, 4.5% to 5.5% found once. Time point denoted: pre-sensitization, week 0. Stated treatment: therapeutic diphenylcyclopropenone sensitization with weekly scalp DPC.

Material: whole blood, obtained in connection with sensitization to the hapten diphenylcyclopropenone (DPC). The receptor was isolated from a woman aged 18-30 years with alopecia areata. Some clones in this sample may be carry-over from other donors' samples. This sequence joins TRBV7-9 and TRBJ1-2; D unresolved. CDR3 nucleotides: TGTGCCAGCAGCTTGACGAGCGTAGACGGCTACACCTTC. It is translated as CASSLTSVDGYTF. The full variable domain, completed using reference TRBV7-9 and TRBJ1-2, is DTGVSQNPRHKITKRGQNVTFRCDPISEHNRLYWYRQTLGQGPEFLTYFQNEAQLEKSRLLSDRFSAERPKGSFSTLEIQRTEQGDSAMYLCASSLTSVDGYTFGSGTRLTVV.